The 20 T cell receptor beta chains in this list originate from one sample, sequenced in a study of cytomegalovirus exposure and HLA in healthy donors. Libraries were prepared by immunoSEQ multiplex PCR; TCRdb keeps only in-frame clonotypes and omits some of them. The sample has about 160,000 clones, 89% seen once. The specimen was PBMCs. All receptors come from a man between 18 and 35 years old in good health and CMV-seropositive.

This clone came up once. This rearrangement joins TRBV29-1 to TRBJ1-5; D ambiguous. CDR1 is SQVTM, CDR2 ANQGSEA, per germline. The CDR3 spans 17 residues. V shed 3 bases and J shed 0 bases, with 18 bases lying between them. Written as DNA, the CDR3 is TGCAGCGTTGATGGGAGGTTAGATGGGGATAGCAATCAGCCCCAGCATTTT. Protein: CSVDGRLDGDSNQPQHF.

The chain links TRBV10-3 to TRBJ2-3; D gene uncertain. V was cut by 2 bases and J by 2 bases, with 5 bases left in between. The CDR3 spans 13 residues. Per germline, CDR1 ENHRY and CDR2 SYGVKD. This CDR3 reads CAISEIATDTQYF. The CDR3 DNA follows: TGTGCCATCAGTGAGATAGCCACAGATACGCAGTATTTT.

The chain couples TRBV6-1 to TRBJ2-5, with TRBD2 as a possible D gene (5 bases). CDR3 length: 15 residues. From germline, CDR1 is MNHNS and CDR2 SASEGT. V was clipped by 3 bases and J by 7 bases, with 18 bases between them. Here the CDR3 reads CASSETGIFGATQYF. The CDR3 DNA sequence: TGTGCCAGCAGTGAGACGGGAATCTTCGGCGCGACCCAGTACTTC.

The V gene is TRBV10-3, the J gene TRBJ2-7; 9 nucleotides line up with TRBD1. The V and J ends lost 10 bases and 5 bases, in that order; junction bases with no gene match: 12. This CDR3 spans 14 amino acids. Looked up from germline, CDR1 is ENHRY and CDR2 is SYGVKD. CDR3 sequence reads: CATVLGTGSNEQYF. The DNA for the CDR3 is TGTGCCACCGTGCTAGGGACAGGGTCTAACGAGCAGTACTTC.

In its sample, this clone was seen once. This chain connects TRBV5-1 to TRBJ2-1; possibly TRBD2 for D (6 bases). This CDR3 has 15 residues. Per germline, CDR1 SGHRS and CDR2 YFSETQ. The V and J ends lost 0 bases and 5 bases respectively, with 12 bases between them. The CDR3 here is CASSLGGETHNEQFF. In nucleotides, the CDR3 is TGCGCCAGCAGCTTGGGCGGGGAAACACACAATGAGCAGTTCTTC.

The V gene is TRBV6-6, the J gene TRBJ2-5; TRBD2 agrees at 8 bases. The CDR3 is 15 amino acids. The junction had 8 bases not matched to a gene; V was cut back by 4 bases and J by 4 bases. CDR1 is MNHNY, CDR2 SVGAGI, per germline (reference sequence). CDR3 in amino acids: CASSSAGTRRETQYF. CDR3 DNA sequence: TGTGCCAGCAGTTCAGCCGGGACTAGAAGAGAGACCCAGTACTTC.

This clone appeared once. The chain links TRBV23-1 to TRBJ2-1; TRBD2 aligns across 7 bases. TRBV23-1 is an ORF, with its function uncertain. V lost 4 bases to trimming and J lost 0 bases; unmatched junction nucleotides: 15. This CDR3 contains 19 residues. The CDR3 coding sequence is TGCGCCAGCAGTCGCTTCACCAAAGCGCGGGGGAGCTCCTACAATGAGCAGTTCTTC. Translating gives CASSRFTKARGSSYNEQFF.

The chain combines TRBV6-5 with TRBJ1-5; TRBD1 aligns across 7 bases. In germline, CDR1 is MNHEY, CDR2 SVGAGI. This CDR3 has 14 residues. The J segment lost 2 bases and the V segment lost 2 bases, leaving 0 bases of the junction unmatched. For the CDR3, the DNA is TGTGCCAGCAGTTACCAGGGGGGCAATCAGCCCCAGCATTTT. Its protein product is CASSYQGGNQPQHF.

This CDR3 is CASSLETGTTGETQYF. As DNA, the CDR3 is TGTGCCAGCAGTTTAGAGACAGGGACCACGGGGGAGACCCAGTACTTC. This sequence joins TRBV28 and TRBJ2-5, with TRBD1 identical over 7 bases. This CDR3 region has 16 residues. Trimming took 2 bases from V and 5 from J; bases not matched to a gene: 11. Germline V gene sequence: CDR1 MDHEN, CDR2 SYDVKM.

The chain carries TRBV7-9 and TRBJ2-1; 9 bases line up with TRBD2. The CDR3 totals 15 residues. CDR1 SEHNR and CDR2 FQNEAQ come from the germline V gene (reference sequence). V gave up 0 bases and J gave up 8 bases; unmatched junction bases: 5. CDR3: CASSLAQGLAYEQFF. The CDR3 coding sequence is TGTGCCAGCAGCTTAGCCCAGGGACTAGCTTATGAGCAGTTCTTC.

The V and J genes are TRBV28 and TRBJ2-2; D unclear. Germline V gene lookup returns CDR1 MDHEN and CDR2 SYDVKM. Trimming took 3 bases from V and 6 from J, leaving 8 bases between them. The CDR3 has 13 residues. The CDR3, as DNA: TGTGCCAGCAGTTTTTCGGTTCCCGGGGAGCTGTTTTTT. Translated: CASSFSVPGELFF.

This clone was picked up one time. The V gene is TRBV29-1, the J gene TRBJ2-1; 7 bases align to TRBD1. The CDR3 spans 12 residues. Per the germline V gene, CDR1 is SQVTM and CDR2 is ANQGSEA. The J segment lost 3 bases and the V segment lost 7 bases, leaving 3 bases of the junction unmatched. This CDR3 is CSATGFYNEQFF. The CDR3 nucleotides are TGCAGCGCGACAGGGTTCTACAATGAGCAGTTCTTC.

The chain recombines TRBV28 with TRBJ2-7, with D possibly matching TRBD1 (6 bases). The CDR3 has 13 residues. Germline values: CDR1 MDHEN, CDR2 SYDVKM. V dropped 7 bases and J dropped 2 bases, with 12 bases sitting between them. CDR3 coding DNA: TGTGCCAGCATGGAACAGGGCGCCTACGAGCAGTACTTC. Protein: CASMEQGAYEQYF. The variable domain in full, with the rest retrieved from reference TRBV28 and TRBJ2-7, is DVKVTQSSRYLVKRTGEKVFLECVQDMDHENMFWYRQDPGLGLRLIYFSYDVKMKEKGDIPEGYSVSREKKERFSLILESASTNQTSMYLCASMEQGAYEQYFGPGTRLTVT.

This chain links TRBV29-1 with TRBJ2-7; 9 bases are a match to TRBD1. The germline gives CDR1 SQVTM, CDR2 ANQGSEA. CDR3 length: 13 amino acids. The ends lost 2 bases at V and 4 bases at J; junction bases unmatched: 3. The CDR3, as DNA: TGCAGCGTTGAAACCGGGACAGGGTACGAGCAGTACTTC. Translation: CSVETGTGYEQYF.

The rearrangement uses TRBV28 and TRBJ1-5; D is perhaps TRBD1 (5 bases). Germline CDR1 MDHEN, CDR2 SYDVKM. V lost 2 bases, J lost 3 bases, and 8 bases lay in between. The CDR3 totals 14 residues. For the CDR3, the DNA is TGTGCCAGCAGTTTAAGACAGTACAATCAGCCCCAGCATTTT. Amino acid sequence: CASSLRQYNQPQHF.

The chain couples TRBV9 to TRBJ1-5, with 8 bases lining up with TRBD1. Germline V gives CDR1 SGDLS, CDR2 YYNGEE. The CDR3 is 16 amino acids. J was trimmed by 1 base and V by 4 bases; bases with no gene match: 7. The DNA for the CDR3 is TGTGCCAGCAGCCGGGGGACAGGAGGGAGCAATCAGCCCCAGCATTTT. It encodes CASSRGTGGSNQPQHF.

The V call is TRBV6-5, the J call TRBJ2-7, with D hard to call. The CDR3 is 13 residues long. Germline V gives CDR1 MNHEY, CDR2 SVGAGI. Trimming cost V 4 bases and J 2 bases, with 9 bases left between them. CDR3 DNA: TGTGCCAGCAGTTTCAGGTACCCCTACGAGCAGTACTTC. Translation: CASSFRYPYEQYF.

The CDR3 here is CASSLTRGPNEQFF. CDR3 in DNA: TGCGCCAGCAGCCTCACCCGGGGTCCCAATGAGCAGTTCTTC. This chain connects TRBV4-1 to TRBJ2-1; tentatively, D is TRBD2 (5 bases). The length of the CDR3 is 14 residues. Germline V CDR1 and CDR2: MGHRA, YSYEKL. Trimming pared 4 bases from V and 6 bases from J, leaving 13 bases between.

The V call is TRBV6-4, the J call TRBJ2-1; TRBD2 aligns across 7 bases. The V gene end was trimmed by 3 bases and the J gene end by 2 bases; junction bases not matched to a gene: 4. This CDR3 comprises 15 residues. CDR1 is MRHNA and CDR2 is SNTAGT in the germline V gene. CDR3: CASSETSTAYNEQFF. The CDR3 DNA sequence: TGTGCCAGCAGTGAGACTAGCACGGCCTACAATGAGCAGTTCTTC.

This clone was detected once. This chain connects TRBV11-2 to TRBJ2-7, with TRBD1 matching over 7 bases. J was trimmed by 5 bases and V by 1 base; bases with no gene match: 5. From germline, CDR1 is SGHAT and CDR2 FQNNGV. CDR3 length: 14 residues. CDR3 nucleotides: TGTGCCAGCAGCTTAGTAGGGGGCGCGGACGAGCAGTACTTC. Protein product: CASSLVGGADEQYF. The whole variable domain, filled in from reference TRBV11-2 and TRBJ2-7, reads EAGVAQSPRYKIIEKRQSVAFWCNPISGHATLYWYQQILGQGPKLLIQFQNNGVVDDSQLPKDRFSAERLKGVDSTLKIQPAKLEDSAVYLCASSLVGGADEQYFGPGTRLTVT.